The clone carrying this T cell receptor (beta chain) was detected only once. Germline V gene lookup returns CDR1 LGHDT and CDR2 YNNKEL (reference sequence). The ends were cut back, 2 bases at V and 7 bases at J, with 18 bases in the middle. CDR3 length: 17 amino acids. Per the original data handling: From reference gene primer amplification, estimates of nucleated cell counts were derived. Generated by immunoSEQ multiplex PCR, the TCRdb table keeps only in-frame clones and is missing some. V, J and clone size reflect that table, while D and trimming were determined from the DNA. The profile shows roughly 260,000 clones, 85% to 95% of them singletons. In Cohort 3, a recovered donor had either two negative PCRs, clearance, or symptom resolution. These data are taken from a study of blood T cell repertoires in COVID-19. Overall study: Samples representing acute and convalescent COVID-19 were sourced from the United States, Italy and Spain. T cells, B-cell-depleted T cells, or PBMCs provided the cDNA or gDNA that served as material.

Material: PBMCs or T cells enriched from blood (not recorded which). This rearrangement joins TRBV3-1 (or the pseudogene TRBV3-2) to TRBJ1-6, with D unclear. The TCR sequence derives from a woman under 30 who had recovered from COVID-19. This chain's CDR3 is CASSQRPGGKDNSPLHF. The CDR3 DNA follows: TGTGCCAGCAGCCAACGCCCGGGAGGGAAAGACAATTCACCCCTCCACTTT.